One sample yielded the 18 T cell receptor beta chains listed below, sequenced in a study of read filtering for tumor transcriptome and immune sequencing. The library was built from about 400 ng RNA with molecular barcoded adaptors for alpha/delta and beta/gamma chains. One entry per CDR3 protein results from TCRdb running MiXCR on the reads. Here the sample spans about 27,000 distinct CDR3 sequences, around 14% being singletons. Sequencing input: a population of CD138-negative cells sorted from bone marrow. These receptors were obtained from a donor aged 40 or older with multiple myeloma.

At least ten counts were recorded for this clonotype. This chain connects TRBV2 to TRBJ2-3, with 7 nucleotides matching TRBD1. This CDR3 region has 14 residues. With 6 bases clipped from V and 0 bases from J, the junction kept 3 bases outside the gene matches. The germline gives CDR1 SNHLY, CDR2 FYNNEI. This chain's CDR3 is CASSGQDSTDTQYF. The CDR3 bases are TGTGCCAGCAGCGGACAGGATAGCACAGATACGCAGTATTTT.

This clonotype showed up just a few times. The chain carries TRBV29-1 and TRBJ2-1; D is unclear. V lost 5 bases and J lost 5, with 7 bases in between. The V gene's germline CDR1 is SQVTM and CDR2 ANQGSEA. CDR3 length: 11 residues. The CDR3: CSVKENNEQFF. The CDR3 nucleotides are TGCAGCGTTAAGGAGAACAATGAGCAGTTCTTC.

This clonotype was counted many times. This rearrangement joins TRBV14 to TRBJ2-5; 8 positions match TRBD2. Trimming at V came to 0 bases and at J to 9 bases, leaving 6 bases not matched to a gene. This CDR3 is 14 amino acids long. CDR1 is SGHDN, CDR2 FVKESK, per germline. The CDR3 nucleotides are TGTGCCAGCAGCCAAGAGAGGACTAGCCCGTCCCAGTACTTC. Translation gives CASSQERTSPSQYF.

At least ten counts were recorded for this clonotype. This chain joins TRBV27 and TRBJ1-1, with 8 bases identical to TRBD1. The CDR3 is 13 amino acids. Per germline, CDR1 MNHEY and CDR2 SMNVEV (reference sequence). V lost 11 bases and J lost 1; bases outside the gene matches: 6. DNA for the CDR3: TGTGCCCGTTCCGGGACAGGGAACACTGAAGCTTTCTTT. Its protein is CARSGTGNTEAFF.

This clonotype came up many times. The chain is built from TRBV7-8 and TRBJ1-2; D uncertain. CDR3 length: 14 amino acids. The V and J ends lost 1 base and 4 bases respectively, with 10 bases between them. CDR1 and CDR2 (germline): SGHVS, FQNEAQ. CDR3 nucleotide sequence: TGTGCCAGCAGCTTAGGAAACAGTTTCTATGGCTACACCTTC. Translated, it gives CASSLGNSFYGYTF.

This clonotype was counted at least ten times. The J gene is TRBJ1-1, the V gene TRBV20-1; D ambiguous. The CDR3 is 11 amino acids. Germline V lookup: CDR1 DFQATT, CDR2 SNEGSKA (reference sequence). Trimming stripped 6 bases from V and 1 base from J, with 6 bases between. The CDR3 spells CSAVPNTEAFF. The CDR3 DNA sequence: TGCAGTGCCGTACCGAACACTGAAGCTTTCTTT.

This clonotype was picked up a small number of times. The CDR3 coding sequence is TGCGCCAGCACCGACCGACAGGGGTCGGAGACCCAGTACTTC. Residues: CASTDRQGSETQYF. The chain couples TRBV5-1 to TRBJ2-5; 8 bases line up with TRBD1. The CDR3 extends over 14 amino acids. CDR1 is SGHRS and CDR2 is YFSETQ in the germline V gene. V lost 6 bases and J lost 5; bases outside the gene matches: 9. Complete variable domain (other parts from reference TRBV5-1 and TRBJ2-5): KAGVTQTPRYLIKTRGQQVTLSCSPISGHRSVSWYQQTPGQGLQFLFEYFSETQRNKGNFPGRFSGRQFSNSRSEMNVSTLELGDSALYLCASTDRQGSETQYFGPGTRLLVL.

The sample holds many counts of this clonotype. The CDR3 region is CSAPGLAQETQYF. The CDR3 coding sequence is TGCAGTGCTCCGGGACTAGCTCAAGAGACCCAGTACTTC. The V call is TRBV20-1, the J call TRBJ2-5, with 9 nucleotides matching TRBD2. This CDR3 contains 13 residues. V gave up 5 bases and J gave up 2 bases; unmatched junction bases: 3. The germline V gene encodes CDR1 DFQATT and CDR2 SNEGSKA (reference sequence).

This clonotype showed up many times. The chain has TRBV6-5 and TRBJ2-1; 12 nucleotides align to TRBD2. The germline gives CDR1 MNHEY, CDR2 SVGAGI. V lost 6 bases to trimming and J lost 6 bases; unmatched junction nucleotides: 12. The CDR3 loop spans 17 amino acids. The chain's CDR3 is CASSLGLAGGSANEQFF. For the CDR3, the DNA is TGTGCCAGCAGCCTTGGGCTAGCGGGAGGGTCTGCCAATGAGCAGTTCTTC.

In its sample, this clonotype was seen many times. The J gene is TRBJ1-1, the V gene TRBV2, with TRBD1 as a possible D gene (6 bases). The CDR3 extends over 14 amino acids. Germline loops: CDR1 SNHLY, CDR2 FYNNEI. Deletions cut 4 bases from V and 1 base from J, with 10 bases between. The CDR3 spells CASSGWTENTEAFF. The CDR3 DNA sequence: TGTGCCAGCAGTGGTTGGACAGAGAACACTGAAGCTTTCTTT.

This clonotype was picked up many times. The chain has TRBV7-3 and TRBJ2-1; 7 bases line up with TRBD2. This CDR3 has 14 amino acids. Germline V gives CDR1 SGHTA, CDR2 FQGTGA. V shed 7 bases and J 5 bases; nucleotides not matched to a gene: 8. CDR3 amino acids: CASKVLAEHNEQFF. CDR3 DNA sequence: TGTGCCAGCAAGGTTCTAGCGGAACACAATGAGCAGTTCTTC. Filled out from reference TRBV7-3 and TRBJ2-1, the complete variable domain reads GAGVSQTPSNKVTEKGKYVELRCDPISGHTALYWYRQSLGQGPEFLIYFQGTGAADDSGLPNDRFFAVRPEGSVSTLKIQRTERGDSAVYLCASKVLAEHNEQFFGPGTRLTVL.

This clonotype was detected many times. In DNA, the CDR3 is TGTGCCAGCAGCCTCCGGACAGGGATCACAGATACGCAGTATTTT. Protein sequence: CASSLRTGITDTQYF. This rearrangement joins TRBV5-6 to TRBJ2-3; 8 positions match TRBD1. The CDR3 is made up of 15 amino acids. The V segment lost 4 bases and the J segment 2 bases; nucleotides outside the gene matches: 6. CDR1 is SGHDT, CDR2 YYEEEE, per germline.

There are a few counts of this clonotype. This sequence may be a read error, since a much larger clone differs from it by one base. DNA for the CDR3: TGTGCCAGCAGCTTATTGGCGAACACCGGGAAGCTGTTTTTT. This gives the protein CASSLLANTGKLFF. The chain carries TRBV7-3 and TRBJ2-2, with a weak D call TRBD2 (5 bases). The CDR3 has 14 amino acids. The germline gives CDR1 SGHTA, CDR2 FQGTGA.

A word on this clonotype: This sequence may be a read error, since a much larger clone differs from it by one base. Because it lacks the conserved phenylalanine or tryptophan at the end, this CDR3 is likely a read error. The DNA for the CDR3 is TGTGCCAGCATATTAGACACCATATATTCT. Translation: CASILDTIYS. J is TRBJ1-3 and V is TRBV25-1, with D uncertain. The CDR3 runs 10 residues. Trimming cost V 7 bases and J 8 bases, with 6 bases left between them. CDR1 and CDR2 from the germline V gene are MGHDK and SYGVNS.

This clonotype has at least ten counts. The rearrangement joins TRBV9 to TRBJ1-2; 8 nucleotides match TRBD1. V lost 3 bases to trimming and J lost 6 bases; unmatched junction nucleotides: 7. This CDR3 has 14 amino acids. Germline CDR1 is SGDLS and CDR2 is YYNGEE. The chain's CDR3 is CASSARTGMDGYTF. The DNA for the CDR3 is TGTGCCAGCAGCGCGAGGACAGGGATGGATGGCTACACCTTC.

The table lists this clonotype with a few counts. This rearrangement joins TRBV28 to TRBJ2-1; D might be TRBD1 (6 bases). Germline CDR1 reads MDHEN; CDR2 reads SYDVKM. This CDR3 has 13 residues. The ends were cut back, 6 bases at V and 10 bases at J, with 16 bases in the middle. In DNA, the CDR3 is TGTGCCAGCAGCCAGGGGCGGGTTTCAGAGCAGTTCTTC. It codes for CASSQGRVSEQFF.

This clonotype was seen repeatedly, ten times or more. The V call is TRBV10-3, the J call TRBJ2-5; D gene uncertain. Germline assignment: CDR1 ENHRY and CDR2 SYGVKD. The CDR3 length is 14 residues. V lost 0 bases and J 4 bases, leaving 9 bases between the germline ends. The CDR3 is CAISESVIRETQYF. CDR3 DNA: TGTGCCATCAGTGAGTCAGTCATACGAGAGACCCAGTACTTC.

Ten or more counts support this clonotype. The chain links TRBV3-1 to TRBJ2-2; D is unclear. The germline V gene has CDR1 LGHDT and CDR2 YNNKEL (reference sequence). This CDR3 has 11 amino acids. V was trimmed by 7 bases and J by 8 bases, leaving 8 bases between them. DNA of the CDR3: TGTGCCAGCACCACTGAGGGGGAGCTGTTTTTT. Amino acids: CASTTEGELFF.